This TCR beta chain was recovered during a study of CD8 T cells in Susac syndrome. V was shortened by 6 bases and J by 5 bases, with 14 bases between the two germline ends. The germline V gene encodes CDR1 DFQATT and CDR2 SNEGSKA (reference sequence). CDR3 length: 13 residues. Random hexamers were used to reverse transcribe the RNA input (0.5 to 1 ug). Via MiXCR, TCRdb re-called the immunoSEQ multiplex PCR reads, giving one row per CDR3 protein. This sample carries under 90,000 distinct CDR3 sequences, roughly 91% of them seen once, and the ten largest clones take 0.5% to 0.65%. This clonotype was observed a single time.

Sequencing input: CD4+ T cells from PBMCs. The chain employs TRBV20-1 and TRBJ2-1, with D possibly called TRBD1 or TRBD2 (6 bases each). This clonotype originated in a human donor with Susac syndrome. The CDR3: CSAQNGGHNEQFF. Written as DNA, the CDR3 is TGCAGTGCCCAAAACGGGGGCCACAATGAGCAGTTCTTC.